This TCR beta chain was documented in a study of vaccination effects on CD4 cells after COVID-19. Unmatched junction bases numbered 7, after V lost 5 bases and J lost 5 bases. The germline V gene encodes CDR1 SGHVS and CDR2 FQNEAQ. The CDR3 sequence is 14 residues long. Using viral peptide pools, the ViraFEST assay grew out antigen-specific CD4+ T cells prior to sequencing. Scientists isolated CD4+ T cells after an approximately 9-day culture period ended. All vaccine recipients tested negative for nucleocapsid antibodies and had never contracted SARS-CoV-2 infection. Researchers reported culturing two million PBMC in each well, adding about 11 IU/ml IL-2 and roughly 10 ug/ml peptides. Both day 3 and day 7 saw half the medium replaced with IL-2 medium. Remarks on this clone: Antigen: not known.

Measured with immunoSEQ multiplex PCR; TCRdb has only the in-frame clones, and not every one. The table has roughly 25,000 clones, roughly 76% seen once. The source of this sequence is a human donor who received a COVID-19 vaccine. The specimen was CD4+ T cells from PBMCs cultured with SARS-CoV-2 spike peptides, collected before COVID-19 vaccination. This rearrangement joins TRBV7-8 to TRBJ1-1, with 8 nucleotides matching TRBD1. The CDR3 here is CASSPRGRGTEAFF. The DNA for the CDR3 is TGTGCCAGCAGCCCCAGGGGGCGGGGGACTGAAGCTTTCTTT.